This is a list of T cell receptor beta chains from one sample in a study of spatial heterogeneity in lung cancer. TCRdb ran MiXCR on the 5' RACE reads and lists one entry per CDR3 protein. The sample carries roughly 15,000 distinct CDR3 sequences, 4% to 5% recorded once. The sequences come from lung tumor tissue, collected at surgery. All receptors come from a female donor with early-stage non-small cell lung cancer. Each CDR3 is given with its conserved first and last residue. A D gene is named only where the DNA matches it firmly. Clone size is shown for a subset of rows, as once, few, many or a class of expanded clone.

J gene: TRBJ1-1
D gene: .
V gene: TRBV28
clone size: many
CDR3 length: 12
CDR3 protein: CASGAQGTEAFF
CDR3 DNA: TGTGCCAGCGGAGCCCAGGGAACTGAAGCTTTCTTT

J gene: TRBJ1-4
D gene: .
V gene: TRBV7-6
clone size: many
CDR3 length: 16
CDR3 protein: CASSFSGSGFSEKLFF
CDR3 DNA: TGTGCCAGCAGCTTTAGTGGGTCGGGATTTAGTGAAAAACTGTTTTTT

J gene: TRBJ2-5
D gene: TRBD1
V gene: TRBV5-6
clone size: many
CDR3 length: 14
CDR3 protein: CASSLQGALETQYF
CDR3 DNA: TGTGCCAGCAGCCTCCAGGGGGCTCTGGAGACCCAGTACTTC

J gene: TRBJ2-6
D gene: .
V gene: TRBV9
clone size: .
CDR3 length: 17
CDR3 protein: CASSVGADPHGANVLTF
CDR3 DNA: TGTGCCAGCAGCGTAGGGGCAGATCCCCATGGGGCCAACGTCCTGACTTTC

J gene: TRBJ2-7
D gene: .
V gene: TRBV10-3
clone size: .
CDR3 length: 14
CDR3 protein: CAISDDAGRYEQYF
CDR3 DNA: TGTGCCATCAGCGACGACGCCGGGAGATACGAGCAGTACTTC

J gene: TRBJ2-6
D gene: .
V gene: TRBV19
clone size: many
CDR3 length: 16
CDR3 protein: CASSMTVTSGANVLTF
CDR3 DNA: TGTGCCAGTAGTATGACGGTCACCTCTGGGGCCAACGTCCTGACTTTC

J gene: TRBJ2-3
D gene: TRBD2
V gene: TRBV5-1
clone size: many
CDR3 length: 14
CDR3 protein: CASRTSGYTDTQYF
CDR3 DNA: TGCGCCAGCAGGACTAGCGGATACACAGATACGCAGTATTTT

J gene: TRBJ1-5
D gene: .
V gene: TRBV11-2
clone size: many
CDR3 length: 15
CDR3 protein: CASSLTGGVNQPQHF
CDR3 DNA: TGTGCCAGCAGCCTCACCGGAGGGGTGAATCAGCCCCAGCATTTT

J gene: TRBJ1-2
D gene: .
V gene: TRBV6-2/TRBV6-3
clone size: many
CDR3 length: 15
CDR3 protein: CATQGWVADLYGYTF
CDR3 DNA: TGTGCCACTCAAGGATGGGTGGCAGACTTATATGGCTACACCTTC

J gene: TRBJ1-1
D gene: .
V gene: TRBV7-2
clone size: many
CDR3 length: 15
CDR3 protein: CASRRTRDWNTEAFF
CDR3 DNA: TGTGCCAGCAGACGTACAAGAGATTGGAACACTGAAGCTTTCTTT

J gene: TRBJ1-2
D gene: .
V gene: TRBV28
clone size: many
CDR3 length: 15
CDR3 protein: CASSTDMMANYGYTF
CDR3 DNA: TGTGCCAGCAGTACGGACATGATGGCTAACTATGGCTACACCTTC

J gene: TRBJ2-1
D gene: TRBD2
V gene: TRBV20-1
clone size: medium-sized
CDR3 length: 14
CDR3 protein: CSASIVAGVTEQFF
CDR3 DNA: TGCAGTGCTAGCATTGTAGCGGGGGTGACTGAGCAGTTCTTC

J gene: TRBJ1-1
D gene: .
V gene: TRBV28
clone size: many
CDR3 length: 14
CDR3 protein: CACRLEGVNTEAFF
CDR3 DNA: TGTGCCTGTCGTCTCGAGGGCGTTAACACTGAAGCTTTCTTT

J gene: TRBJ2-4
D gene: .
V gene: TRBV20-1
clone size: many
CDR3 length: 15
CDR3 protein: CSARDPGQPKNIQYF
CDR3 DNA: TGCAGTGCTAGAGACCCCGGACAGCCTAAAAACATTCAGTACTTC

J gene: TRBJ2-7
D gene: .
V gene: TRBV5-1
clone size: many
CDR3 length: 15
CDR3 protein: CASSSPPGTSYEQYF
CDR3 DNA: TGCGCCAGCAGCTCCCCCCCGGGGACCTCCTACGAGCAGTACTTC

J gene: TRBJ2-1
D gene: .
V gene: TRBV13
clone size: few
CDR3 length: 14
CDR3 protein: CASSLMWAYNEQFF
CDR3 DNA: TGTGCCAGCAGCTTAATGTGGGCCTACAATGAGCAGTTCTTC

J gene: TRBJ2-3
D gene: .
V gene: TRBV19
clone size: many
CDR3 length: 15
CDR3 protein: CASSIRGDNTDTQYF
CDR3 DNA: TGTGCCAGTAGTATTAGGGGGGACAACACAGATACGCAGTATTTT

J gene: TRBJ1-3
D gene: .
V gene: TRBV12-3/TRBV12-4
clone size: few
CDR3 length: 15
CDR3 protein: CASSLGDLSGNTIYF
CDR3 DNA: TGTGCCAGCAGTTTAGGGGATCTCTCTGGAAACACCATATATTTT

J gene: TRBJ2-7
D gene: .
V gene: TRBV12-3/TRBV12-4
clone size: many
CDR3 length: 13
CDR3 protein: CASRRTENYEQYF
CDR3 DNA: TGTGCCAGCAGGCGCACAGAGAACTACGAGCAGTACTTC

J gene: TRBJ1-1
D gene: .
V gene: TRBV27
clone size: .
CDR3 length: 13
CDR3 protein: CASRLQGQLSPFF
CDR3 DNA: TGTGCCAGCAGGCTCCAGGGTCAACTAAGCCCTTTCTTT

J gene: TRBJ2-3
D gene: .
V gene: TRBV12-3/TRBV12-4
clone size: many
CDR3 length: 13
CDR3 protein: CASSSLSADTQYF
CDR3 DNA: TGTGCCAGCAGTTCCCTCTCCGCAGATACGCAGTATTTT

J gene: TRBJ2-1
D gene: .
V gene: TRBV8-2
clone size: .
CDR3 length: 9
CDR3 protein: CGSYNEQFF
CDR3 DNA: TGTGGCTCTTACAATGAGCAGTTCTTC

J gene: TRBJ1-1
D gene: .
V gene: TRBV18
clone size: many
CDR3 length: 12
CDR3 protein: CASSSGALEAFF
CDR3 DNA: TGTGCCAGCTCATCGGGGGCACTTGAAGCTTTCTTT